This TCR beta chain was retrieved from a study of post-analysis software for immune sequencing data. Study details: Recorded disease courses covered relapsing-remitting, secondary progressive and progressive-relapsing multiple sclerosis. Some patients had no subtype annotation.

This CDR3 is built from 12 residues. Germline V gene sequence: CDR1 SGHRS, CDR2 YFSETQ. The ends were cut back, 4 bases at V and 6 bases at J, with 11 bases in the middle. Findings and limits, study-wide: In patients, about five TRBV segments were more frequent than in controls, with TRBV5-6, TRBV5-1 and TRBV20-1 among them. By F measure, samples from a shared preparation batch strongly co-clustered.

Regarding this clonotype: Antigen specificity is unknown.

Libraries were made from TCR beta cDNA, and they carried unique molecular identifiers. Input of 1 to 10 million T cells yielded roughly 0.5 million cDNA molecules. TCRdb processed the PCR reads anew with MiXCR; each CDR3 protein has one entry. The sample holds approximately 730,000 distinct CDR3 sequences, under 60% seen once. The specimen was blood. This clonotype was sampled from a girl between 10 and 17 years old with multiple sclerosis. The chain uses TRBV5-1 and TRBJ2-7; D is ambiguous. The CDR3 region has the DNA TGCGCCAGCAGCGAACTAATAGGCGAGCAGTACTTC. This sequence encodes CASSELIGEQYF. Full variable domain (missing parts from reference TRBV5-1 and TRBJ2-7): KAGVTQTPRYLIKTRGQQVTLSCSPISGHRSVSWYQQTPGQGLQFLFEYFSETQRNKGNFPGRFSGRQFSNSRSEMNVSTLELGDSALYLCASSELIGEQYFGPGTRLTVT.